One sample yielded the 9 T cell receptor beta chains listed below, sequenced in a study of naive and memory T cell subsets. The beta constant-region primer was an equimolar mix of two oligonucleotides covering TRBC1 and TRBC2. Ligated cDNA was amplified by four rounds of PCR with nested alpha and beta constant-region primers and SP2. TCRdb independently ran MiXCR on the UMI-ligation and nested PCR reads; one entry per CDR3 protein. The sample has under 150,000 distinct CDR3 sequences, approximately 20% seen once. The antigens of these receptors remain unknown. Broader study findings: Especially in CD8 cells, naive repertoires contained a few larger clonotypes, possibly CD45RA-re-expressing memory cells.

The sample comprised naive CD8+ T cells from blood. These receptors all stem from a human donor in good health.

The chain employs TRBV27 and TRBJ2-7; the match to TRBD1 covers 10 bases. V lost 7 bases, J lost 4 bases, and 10 bases stayed unmatched. Germline V lookup: CDR1 MNHEY, CDR2 SMNVEV (reference sequence). The CDR3 length is 15 residues. The CDR3 DNA sequence: TGTGCCAGCATCGGGGTGGGGGACAGGGGTTACGAGCAGTACTTC. Protein product: CASIGVGDRGYEQYF.

CDR3 residues: CATSDLAGGRNNEQFF. The CDR3 nucleotides read TGTGCCACCAGTGATTTGGCGGGGGGCCGTAACAATGAGCAGTTCTTC. The chain carries TRBV24-1 and TRBJ2-1, with 8 bases that match TRBD2. The CDR3 is made up of 16 amino acids. The J segment lost 5 bases and the V segment lost 0 bases, leaving 5 bases of the junction unmatched. Germline values: CDR1 KGHDR, CDR2 SFDVKD.

V gene TRBV11-3 combines with J gene TRBJ2-1; 8 positions match TRBD2. The V gene's germline CDR1 is SGHNT and CDR2 YENEEA. V lost 2 bases and J lost 8; bases outside the gene matches: 5. The CDR3 totals 14 residues. CDR3 residues: CASSLRTSWDEQFF. The CDR3, as DNA: TGTGCCAGCAGCTTACGGACTAGCTGGGATGAGCAGTTCTTC.

This clonotype has a handful of counts. The CDR3 loop is CASSQDLETYEQYF. The CDR3 DNA follows: TGCGCCAGCAGCCAAGATCTTGAGACCTACGAGCAGTACTTC. The chain has TRBV4-3 and TRBJ2-7, with D uncertain. In germline, CDR1 is LGHNA, CDR2 YSLEER. This CDR3 contains 14 residues. Trimming took 0 bases from V and 2 from J, leaving 8 bases between them.

The chain links TRBV6-5 to TRBJ2-7, with 11 bases lining up with TRBD2. The CDR3 consists of 15 residues. Germline V gene data show CDR1 as MNHEY and CDR2 as SVGAGI. V lost 1 base to trimming and J lost 4 bases; unmatched junction nucleotides: 3. The chain's CDR3 is CASSYLVAGGYEQYF. In nucleotides, the CDR3 is TGTGCCAGCAGTTACTTGGTAGCGGGAGGGTACGAGCAGTACTTC.

CDR3 in amino acids: CASSLGGTDYEQYF. The CDR3, as DNA: TGTGCCAGCAGCTTAGGTGGGACAGACTACGAGCAGTACTTC. The genes are TRBV7-9 and TRBJ2-7, with 7 bases lining up with TRBD1. With V trimmed by 1 base and J by 3 bases, 3 bases remained unmatched. This CDR3 comprises 14 residues. The germline gives CDR1 SEHNR, CDR2 FQNEAQ (reference sequence).

This clonotype was detected a few times. The chain uses TRBV20-1 and TRBJ2-2; D unresolved. This CDR3 is built from 17 residues. Between the trimmed V and J ends, which lost 2 bases and 3 bases, there was a span of 19 bases. Looked up from germline, CDR1 is DFQATT and CDR2 is SNEGSKA (reference sequence). The DNA of the CDR3 is TGCAGTGCTAGAAATACGGCAGAACGGTTCGACACCGGGGAGCTGTTTTTT. This encodes CSARNTAERFDTGELFF.

This clonotype was picked up a small number of times. V gene TRBV10-3 combines with J gene TRBJ2-7; 7 bases align to TRBD2. Germline CDR1 is ENHRY and CDR2 is SYGVKD. Trimming at V came to 6 bases and at J to 2 bases, leaving 1 base not matched to a gene. This CDR3 comprises 12 residues. The DNA for the CDR3 is TGTGCCATCAGCGGGGGGACCTACGAGCAGTACTTC. The encoded protein is CAISGGTYEQYF.

This chain connects TRBV27 to TRBJ1-5; tentative D call: TRBD1 (5 bases). The CDR3 is made up of 15 amino acids. Trimming left V 4 bases short and J 4 bases short, with 14 bases between. Germline lookup yields CDR1 MNHEY and CDR2 SMNVEV (reference sequence). The CDR3 sequence is CASSSNGGTNQPQHF. DNA of the CDR3: TGTGCCAGCAGTTCAAACGGGGGTACTAATCAGCCCCAGCATTTT.